This T cell receptor (beta chain) was profiled in a study of PD-1 blockade in mismatch repair-deficient tumors. Only in-frame clones appear in the TCRdb table, and some are missing; sequencing was by immunoSEQ multiplex PCR. The table lists 75,000 to 80,000 clones, 80% to 90% of them singletons. This CDR3 spans 14 amino acids. Germline V gene sequence: CDR1 SNHLY, CDR2 FYNNEI. V dropped 6 bases and J dropped 6 bases, with 16 bases sitting between them. This sequence originates from an adult with mismatch repair-deficient cancer. V and J are TRBV2 and TRBJ2-3; perhaps TRBD2 as D (6 bases). Sequencing used peripheral blood, obtained 44 weeks after starting pembrolizumab. The CDR3 sequence: CASSVTAGSDTQYF. DNA for the CDR3: TGTGCCAGCAGCGTAACAGCGGGTTCGGATACGCAGTATTTT.